Given below is one T cell receptor beta chain in context. This sample was included in a study of CD8 T cells in Susac syndrome. V was shortened by 0 bases and J by 2 bases, with 17 bases between the two germline ends. Germline V CDR1 and CDR2: SGDLS, YYNGEE. The CDR3 consists of 17 residues. Recently defined diagnostic criteria classed the Susac syndrome patients as definite or probable. Random hexamers served to reverse transcribe roughly 0.5 to 1 ug RNA. Amplification of TCR beta CDR3 spanned 54 Vbeta and 13 Jbeta via immunoSEQ multiplex PCR. Via MiXCR, TCRdb re-called the immunoSEQ multiplex PCR reads, giving one row per CDR3 protein. The data show some 150,000 distinct CDR3 sequences, around 96% seen once.

This chain uses TRBV9 with TRBJ1-2; the D gene is possibly TRBD1 (6 bases). The TCR sequence derives from a human donor with Susac syndrome. The sample taken for sequencing was CD4+ T cells from PBMCs. CDR3 sequence reads: CASSVVAGAGGNYGYTF. CDR3 nucleotides: TGTGCCAGCAGCGTAGTAGCAGGTGCTGGGGGCAACTATGGCTACACCTTC.